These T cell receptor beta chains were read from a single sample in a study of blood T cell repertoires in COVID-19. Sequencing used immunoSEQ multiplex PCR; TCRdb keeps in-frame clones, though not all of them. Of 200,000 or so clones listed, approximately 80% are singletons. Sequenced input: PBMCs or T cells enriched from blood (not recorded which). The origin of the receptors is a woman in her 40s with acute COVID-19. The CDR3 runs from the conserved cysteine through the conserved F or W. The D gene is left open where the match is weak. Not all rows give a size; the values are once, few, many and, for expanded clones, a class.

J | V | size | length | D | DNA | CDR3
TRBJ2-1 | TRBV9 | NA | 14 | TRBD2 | TGTGCCAGCAGCAGGACTAGGTCCTACAATGAGCAGTTCTTC | CASSRTRSYNEQFF
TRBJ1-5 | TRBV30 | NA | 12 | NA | TGTGCCTGGAGTCTTGGCAATCAGCCCCAGCATTTT | CAWSLGNQPQHF
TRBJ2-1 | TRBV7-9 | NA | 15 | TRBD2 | TGTGCCAGCAGCCCTAGCGGGAGTGGTTACAATGAGCAGTTCTTC | CASSPSGSGYNEQFF
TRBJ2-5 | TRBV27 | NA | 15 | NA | TGTGCCAGCAGTTCAAGACCCTTACTAAAAGAGACCCAGTACTTC | CASSSRPLLKETQYF
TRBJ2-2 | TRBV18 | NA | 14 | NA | TGTGCCAGCTCACCGGTGAAGAGCCCCGGGGAGCTGTTTTTT | CASSPVKSPGELFF
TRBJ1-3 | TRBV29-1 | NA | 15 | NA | TGCAGCGCCCTCGGGGGAATGCTTCCTGGAAACACCATATATTTT | CSALGGMLPGNTIYF
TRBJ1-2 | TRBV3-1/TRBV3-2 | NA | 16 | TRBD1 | TGTGCCAGCAGCCAACTGGACCCGAGGGGGCACTATGGCTACACCTTC | CASSQLDPRGHYGYTF
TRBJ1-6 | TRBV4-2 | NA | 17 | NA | TGTGCCAGCAGCCCCGACTCTATAAAAATAAATAATTCACCCCTCCACTTT | CASSPDSIKINNSPLHF
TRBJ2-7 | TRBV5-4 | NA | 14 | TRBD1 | TGTGCCAGCAGCGTGACAGGGGGCACGTACGAGCAGTACTTC | CASSVTGGTYEQYF
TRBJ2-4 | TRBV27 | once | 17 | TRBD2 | TGTGCCAGCAGTTTTTTGGCTAGCGGCTTAGCCAAAAACATTCAGTACTTC | CASSFLASGLAKNIQYF
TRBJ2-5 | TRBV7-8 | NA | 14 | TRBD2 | TGTGCCAGCAGCTTACCAGGACTAGCTAGGACCCAGTACTTC | CASSLPGLARTQYF
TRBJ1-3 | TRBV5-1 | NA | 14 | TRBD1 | TGCGCCAGCAGGTGGACAGGGGACGGAAACACCATATATTTT | CASRWTGDGNTIYF
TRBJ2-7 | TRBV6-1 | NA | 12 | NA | TGTGCCAGCAGTGAGGCTTCCTACGAGCAGTACTTC | CASSEASYEQYF
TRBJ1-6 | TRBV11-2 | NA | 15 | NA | TGTGCCAGCAGCTTAGGGAGGGAAGGAAATTCACCCCTCCACTTT | CASSLGREGNSPLHF
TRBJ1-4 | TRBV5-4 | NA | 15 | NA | TGTGCCAGCAGAGCGGACCCCGCAACTAATGAAAAACTGTTTTTT | CASRADPATNEKLFF
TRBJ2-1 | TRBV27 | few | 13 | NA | TGTGCCAGCAGTTTAGGCCTGGACAATGAGCAGTTCTTC | CASSLGLDNEQFF
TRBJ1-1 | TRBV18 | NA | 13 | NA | TGTGCCAGCCGGGGACAAAGGAACACTGAAGCTTTCTTT | CASRGQRNTEAFF
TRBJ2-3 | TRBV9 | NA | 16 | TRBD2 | TGTGCCAGCAGCGCCCGACTAGCGGGAGTTACAGATACGCAGTATTTT | CASSARLAGVTDTQYF
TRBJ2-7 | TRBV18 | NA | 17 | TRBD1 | TGTGCCAGCTCACCAGGGAGGAAGACAGGGGATAGGTACGAGCAGTACTTC | CASSPGRKTGDRYEQYF
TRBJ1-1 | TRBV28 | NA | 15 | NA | TGTGCCAGCAGTTTAACCAAAACATCGGGGACTGAAGCTTTCTTT | CASSLTKTSGTEAFF
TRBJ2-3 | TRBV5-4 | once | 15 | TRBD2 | TGTGCCAGCAGCTTACGGACTAGCGGGGCAGATACGCAGTATTTT | CASSLRTSGADTQYF
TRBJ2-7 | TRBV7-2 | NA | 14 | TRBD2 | TGTGCCAGCAGCTTAAACCCTAGCGGGAGCGAGCAGTACTTC | CASSLNPSGSEQYF
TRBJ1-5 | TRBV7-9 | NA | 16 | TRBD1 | TGTGCCAGCAGCTTAGTGGCAGGGGGGAGCAATCAGCCCCAGCATTTT | CASSLVAGGSNQPQHF
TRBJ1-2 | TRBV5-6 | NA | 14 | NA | TGTGCCAGCAGCTTGGGGGTGCGGGTCTATGGCTACACCTTC | CASSLGVRVYGYTF
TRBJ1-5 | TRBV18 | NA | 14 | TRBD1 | TGTGCCAGCTCACCGACAGGGCCTAATCAGCCCCAGCATTTT | CASSPTGPNQPQHF
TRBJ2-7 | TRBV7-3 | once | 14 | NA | TGTGCCAGCAGCTTAACGACCGGCGGCTACGAGCAGTACTTC | CASSLTTGGYEQYF
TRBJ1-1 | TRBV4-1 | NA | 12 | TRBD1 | TGCGCCAGCAGCCTAGGACAGGGGAGAGCTTTCTTT | CASSLGQGRAFF
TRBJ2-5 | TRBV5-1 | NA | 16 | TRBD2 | TGCGCCAGCAGCTCAGGACTAGCGGAGCGGGAAGAGACCCAGTACTTC | CASSSGLAEREETQYF
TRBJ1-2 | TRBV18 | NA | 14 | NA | TGTGCCAGCTCACCGGGGAACCAGGGGAATGGCTACACCTTC | CASSPGNQGNGYTF
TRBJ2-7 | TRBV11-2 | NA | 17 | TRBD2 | TGTGCCAGCAGCTTAGTACTCGGGAGGAGGAGCTCCTACGAGCAGTACTTC | CASSLVLGRRSSYEQYF
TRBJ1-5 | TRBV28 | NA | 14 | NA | TGTGCCAGCAGGTCCGCGGGTTTTGATCAGCCCCAGCATTTT | CASRSAGFDQPQHF
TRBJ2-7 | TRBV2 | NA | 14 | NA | TGTGCCAGCAGTGAGGTAGCGAGCTCCTACGAGCAGTACTTC | CASSEVASSYEQYF
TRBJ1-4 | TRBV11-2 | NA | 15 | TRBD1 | TGTGCCAGCAGCTTGGCGACAGGGGGTAATGAAAAACTGTTTTTT | CASSLATGGNEKLFF
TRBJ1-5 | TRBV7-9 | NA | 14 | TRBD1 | TGTGCCAGCAGCTCACAGGGGGCCCGCACGCCCCAGCATTTT | CASSSQGARTPQHF
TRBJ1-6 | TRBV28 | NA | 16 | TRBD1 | TGTGCCAGCAGCCACCTAGGACAGGGGCGATATTCACCCCTCCACTTT | CASSHLGQGRYSPLHF
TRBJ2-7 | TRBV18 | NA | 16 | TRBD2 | TGTGCCAGCTCACCATCCGGACTAGCGGGAGGGAACGAGCAGTACTTC | CASSPSGLAGGNEQYF
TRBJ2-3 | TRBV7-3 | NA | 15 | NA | TGTGCCAGCAGCCTCTCACGGGGGGCCTCAGATACGCAGTATTTT | CASSLSRGASDTQYF
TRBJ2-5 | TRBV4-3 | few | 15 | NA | TGCGCCAGCAGCCAAGCGGCAGGGTGGGAAGAGACCCAGTACTTC | CASSQAAGWEETQYF
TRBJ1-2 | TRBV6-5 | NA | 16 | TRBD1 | TGTGCCAGCAGTTACGGTGGTGGGACAGGGCGCTATGGCTACACCTTC | CASSYGGGTGRYGYTF
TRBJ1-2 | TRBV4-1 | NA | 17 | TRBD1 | TGCGCCAGCAGCCAAGATCGGCAGGGGGCGCAGGACTATGGCTACACCTTC | CASSQDRQGAQDYGYTF
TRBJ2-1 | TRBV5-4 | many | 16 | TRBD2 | TGTGCCAGCAGCGAAACCGGGACTAGAACCTACAATGAGCAGTTCTTC | CASSETGTRTYNEQFF
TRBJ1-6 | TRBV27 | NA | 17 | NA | TGTGCCAGCAGTTTCACACAGGGTAGCTCCTATAATTCACCCCTCCACTTT | CASSFTQGSSYNSPLHF
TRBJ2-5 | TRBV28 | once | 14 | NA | TGTGCCAGCAGTTTGTATGCGGCTGGGGAGACCCAGTACTTC | CASSLYAAGETQYF
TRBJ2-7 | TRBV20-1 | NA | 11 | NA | TGCAGTGCTAGAACAGGGAACGAGCAGTACTTC | CSARTGNEQYF
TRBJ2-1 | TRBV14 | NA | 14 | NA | TGTGCCAGCAGCCCCCTAAGCTCCTACAATGAGCAGTTCTTC | CASSPLSSYNEQFF
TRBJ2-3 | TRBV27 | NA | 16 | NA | TGTGCCAGCAGTGACCCCCGAGGGCCTAGCACAGATACGCAGTATTTT | CASSDPRGPSTDTQYF
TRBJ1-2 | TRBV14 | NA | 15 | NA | TGTGCCAGCAGCCAAGTAGGGGCTCCTAGCTATGGCTACACCTTC | CASSQVGAPSYGYTF
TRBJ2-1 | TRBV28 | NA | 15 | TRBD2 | TGTGCCAGCAGCCGATGGACTAGCGGGGATAATGAGCAGTTCTTC | CASSRWTSGDNEQFF
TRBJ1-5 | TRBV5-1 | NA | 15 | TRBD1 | TGCGCCAGCAGCTGGACAGGGGAGAACAATCAGCCCCAGCATTTT | CASSWTGENNQPQHF
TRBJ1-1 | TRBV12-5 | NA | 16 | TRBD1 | TGTGCTAGTGGTTTGGTAATCGGGACAGGTGGCACTGAAGCTTTCTTT | CASGLVIGTGGTEAFF
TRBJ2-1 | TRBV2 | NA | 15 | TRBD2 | TGTGCCAGCAGTGAATTTGCGGGGGGTGGCTATGAGCAGTTCTTC | CASSEFAGGGYEQFF
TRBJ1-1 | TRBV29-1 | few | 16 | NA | TGCAGCGTGGACGGACAGTTTTCCTTTTTGAACACTGAAGCTTTCTTT | CSVDGQFSFLNTEAFF
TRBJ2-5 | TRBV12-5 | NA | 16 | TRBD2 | TGTGCTAGTGGTCTCGGGACTAGCGGGGCACAAGAGACCCAGTACTTC | CASGLGTSGAQETQYF
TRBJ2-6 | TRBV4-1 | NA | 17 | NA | TGCGCCAGCAGCCAAGCGCCGGTTATAGCTGGGGCCAACGTCCTGACTTTC | CASSQAPVIAGANVLTF
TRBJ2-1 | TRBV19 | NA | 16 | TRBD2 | TGTGCCAGTAGTATGAGTTCTAGCGGGGGCTACAATGAGCAGTTCTTC | CASSMSSSGGYNEQFF